The 2 T cell receptor beta chains given below trace back to one sample, sequenced in a study of T cells in Graves' hyperthyroidism and ophthalmopathy. There were TCR beta CDR3 regions amplified from RNA transcripts. Initially, a first-round RT-PCR of the TCR CDR3 employed the HTBI primer set. TCRdb ran MiXCR on the multiplex PCR reads and lists one entry per CDR3 protein. The sample lists a few hundred thousand distinct CDR3 sequences, around 45% occurring once. Sequenced material: peripheral blood or thyroid tissue (not recorded which). These receptors all come from an adult woman with Graves' disease, either hyperthyroidism or ophthalmopathy (not recorded which).

This clonotype was found many times. The rearrangement uses TRBV3-1 and TRBJ1-2; no clear D. Germline assignment: CDR1 LGHDT and CDR2 YNNKEL (reference sequence). This CDR3 has 13 residues. The germline V and J ends were trimmed by 1 base and 13 bases, with 16 bases remaining between them. CDR3 protein: CASSQVITAARTF. In DNA, the CDR3 is TGTGCCAGCAGCCAAGTCATCACAGCCGCCCGCACCTTC. The full variable domain, rest sourced from reference TRBV3-1 and TRBJ1-2, is DTAVSQTPKYLVTQMGNDKSIKCEQNLGHDTMYWYKQDSKKFLKIMFSYNNKELIINETVPNRFSPKSPDKAHLNLHINSLELGDSAVYFCASSQVITAARTFGSGTRLTVV.

In its sample, this clonotype was seen a few times. The chain uses TRBV18 and TRBJ2-7; 9 bases are shared with TRBD1. The ends lost 8 bases at V and 2 bases at J; junction bases unmatched: 7. Germline CDR1 reads KGHSH; CDR2 reads LQKENI. This CDR3 region has 14 residues. CDR3 DNA: TGTGCCAGCCACGAGGGACAGGGTCCCTACGAGCAGTACTTC. Translating gives CASHEGQGPYEQYF.